This T cell receptor beta chain was documented in a study of blood T cell repertoires in COVID-19. The overall study: Italy, Spain and the United States were the sources of the convalescent and acute COVID-19 samples. The cDNA or gDNA used as material had been derived from T cells, B-cell-depleted T cells, or PBMCs.

V was pared by 5 bases and J by 0 bases, with 14 bases between. The CDR3 totals 16 residues. From germline, CDR1 is SGHDT and CDR2 YYEEEE. Original processing notes: Reference gene primers were amplified, and this amplification served to estimate nucleated cell counts. Method: immunoSEQ multiplex PCR; TCRdb's copy keeps in-frame clones and lacks some. V, J and clone size derive from that table, while D and trimming were established from the DNA sequence. There are about 46,000 clones in the sample; more than 75% occur only once, and more than 15% lies in the top ten. This chain uses TRBV5-6 with TRBJ2-2; unclear D gene. Sequencing used peripheral blood. The receptor comes from a human donor in a cohort sampled during active COVID-19. The CDR3 nucleotides are TGTGCCAGCAGTCTCATAGCTAACTCGAACACCGGGGAGCTGTTTTTT. This codes for CASSLIANSNTGELFF.